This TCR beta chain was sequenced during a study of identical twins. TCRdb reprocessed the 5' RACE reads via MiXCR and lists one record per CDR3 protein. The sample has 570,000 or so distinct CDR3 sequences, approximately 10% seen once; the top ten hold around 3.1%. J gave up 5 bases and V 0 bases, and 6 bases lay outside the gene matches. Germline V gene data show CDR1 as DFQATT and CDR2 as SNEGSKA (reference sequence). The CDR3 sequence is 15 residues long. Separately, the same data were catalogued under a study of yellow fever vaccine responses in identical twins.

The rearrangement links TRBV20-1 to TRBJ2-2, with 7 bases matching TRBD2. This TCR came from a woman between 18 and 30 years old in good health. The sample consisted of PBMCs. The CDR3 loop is CSARDLRELTGELFF. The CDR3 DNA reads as TGCAGTGCTAGAGATCTGCGGGAGCTGACCGGGGAGCTGTTTTTT.